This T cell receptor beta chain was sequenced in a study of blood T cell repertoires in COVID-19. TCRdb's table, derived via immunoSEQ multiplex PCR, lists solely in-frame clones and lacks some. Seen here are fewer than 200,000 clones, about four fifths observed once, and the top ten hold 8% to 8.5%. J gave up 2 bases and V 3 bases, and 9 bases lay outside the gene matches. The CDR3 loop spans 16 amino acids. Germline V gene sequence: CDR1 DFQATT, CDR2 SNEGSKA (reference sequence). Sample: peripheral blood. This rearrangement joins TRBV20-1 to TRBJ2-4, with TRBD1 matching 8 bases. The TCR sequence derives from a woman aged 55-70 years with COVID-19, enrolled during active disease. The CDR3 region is CSASYWDRPTKNIQYF. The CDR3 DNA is TGCAGTGCTAGTTATTGGGACAGGCCTACCAAAAACATTCAGTACTTC.